The 18 T cell receptor beta chains below were found in one sample sequenced in a study of response to subunit inactivated influenza vaccine. TCRdb called the RT-PCR reads again in MiXCR, with one record for every CDR3 protein. The sample yields 650,000 to 800,000 distinct CDR3 sequences, around 14% seen once. The source was PBMCs from blood, collected about 14 days before vaccination. These receptors all stem from a man aged 45 to 65 who received an inactivated influenza vaccine.

In DNA form, the CDR3 reads TGTGCCAGCAATCCTCTACAGGGGGCGTTCACTGAAGCTTTCTTT. Residues: CASNPLQGAFTEAFF. V usage is TRBV11-2 and J usage is TRBJ1-1; 9 bases agree with TRBD1. Per germline, CDR1 SGHAT and CDR2 FQNNGV. The trim removed 7 bases at V and 4 bases at J, leaving 10 bases unmatched. CDR3 size: 15 residues.

This clonotype occurred many times. V gene TRBV12-3 or TRBV12-4 combines with J gene TRBJ2-1, with D perhaps matching TRBD2 (6 bases). The CDR3 runs 15 residues. V was cut by 3 bases and J by 0 bases, with 9 bases left in between. The DNA of the CDR3 is TGTGCCAGCAGTTTCGGGGACTTCTCCTACAATGAGCAGTTCTTC. It yields the protein CASSFGDFSYNEQFF.

CDR3 loop: CAISDQGYEQYF. The CDR3 DNA reads TGTGCCATCAGTGACCAGGGGTACGAGCAGTACTTC. The chain links TRBV10-3 to TRBJ2-7; possible D gene TRBD1, 6 bases. CDR1 ENHRY and CDR2 SYGVKD come from the germline V gene. V lost 3 bases and J lost 4, with 7 bases in between. This CDR3 is built from 12 residues.

The chain has TRBV12-3 or TRBV12-4 and TRBJ2-4, with TRBD2 matching 7 bases. The CDR3 is 16 residues long. V was pared by 5 bases and J by 8 bases, with 15 bases of the junction left unmatched. The DNA of the CDR3 is TGTGCCAGCAGTCCAAAAACTAGCGTAACTGGGGACATTCAGTACTTC. Translating it yields CASSPKTSVTGDIQYF.

The chain has TRBV5-5 and TRBJ2-7, with D perhaps given as TRBD1 or TRBD2 (5 bases each). The CDR3 is 14 residues long. The V and J ends lost 3 bases and 2 bases respectively, with 12 bases between them. In germline, CDR1 is SGHKS, CDR2 YYEKEE (reference sequence). In DNA form, the CDR3 reads TGTGCCAGCAGCTGGCGTAGGGGACCCTACGAGCAGTACTTC. Amino acid sequence: CASSWRRGPYEQYF.

The rearrangement links TRBV6-4 to TRBJ1-3; maybe TRBD1 (5 bases). Germline V gene data show CDR1 as MRHNA and CDR2 as SNTAGT. Trimming removed 5 bases from V and 4 bases from J, with 12 bases in between. This CDR3 has 14 amino acids. Here the CDR3 DNA reads TGTGCCAGCAGTAACGGGGCTGAAGGAAACACCATATATTTT. It specifies CASSNGAEGNTIYF.

For this clonotype: A much bigger clone sits one base away, suggesting this may be a read error. This rearrangement joins TRBV6-2 or TRBV6-3 to TRBJ2-5, with D perhaps matching TRBD2 (5 bases). This CDR3 region has 12 residues. From germline, CDR1 is MNHEY and CDR2 SVGEGT. CDR3 sequence reads: CASTQGGEAQYF. The CDR3, as DNA: TGTGCCAGCACCCAAGGAGGAGAGGCCCAGTACTTC.

Written as DNA, the CDR3 is TGTGCCAGCAGCCCATCGGGACCGAACACAGATACGCAGTATTTT. Its protein is CASSPSGPNTDTQYF. V gene TRBV28 combines with J gene TRBJ2-3, with D perhaps being TRBD1 or TRBD2 (5 bases each). The CDR3 is made up of 15 amino acids. Trimming shortened V by 6 bases and J by 2 bases, and 15 bases separated the two germline ends. Germline V gene lookup returns CDR1 MDHEN and CDR2 SYDVKM.

There are many counts of this clonotype. The gene calls are TRBV28 and TRBJ1-6, with D possibly TRBD1 on 6 matching bases. CDR1 is MDHEN, CDR2 SYDVKM, per germline. The CDR3 length is 13 residues. V dropped 9 bases and J dropped 7 bases, with 13 bases sitting between them. DNA for the CDR3: TGTGCCAGTCTGGACAGCTTGAATTCACCCCTCCACTTT. Its translation is CASLDSLNSPLHF.

V usage is TRBV20-1 and J usage is TRBJ1-4; D unclear. V lost 2 bases and J 1 base, leaving 11 bases between the germline ends. CDR1 DFQATT and CDR2 SNEGSKA come from the germline V gene (reference sequence). This CDR3 is 15 amino acids long. The DNA for the CDR3 is TGCAGTGCTAGAATAGGGCAGATAACTAATGAAAAACTGTTTTTT. This translates into CSARIGQITNEKLFF.

This clonotype occurred many times. This chain uses TRBV9 with TRBJ1-1, with D tentatively TRBD1 (6 bases). Germline V CDR1 and CDR2: SGDLS, YYNGEE. This CDR3 comprises 17 residues. V was clipped by 3 bases and J by 6 bases, with 24 bases between them. The CDR3 DNA is TGTGCCAGCAGCGGGGTTTCTGGCGTAACAGGGCGCGCTGAAGCTTTCTTT. It translates to CASSGVSGVTGRAEAFF.

This clonotype has just a few counts. The genes are TRBV7-2 and TRBJ1-2; the match to TRBD1 covers 7 bases. Trimming took 5 bases from V and 4 from J; bases not matched to a gene: 4. CDR1 is SGHTA, CDR2 FQGNSA, per germline. CDR3 length equals 13 residues. CDR3 sequence (DNA): TGTGCCAGCAGCGAGACAGGGCCCTATGGCTACACCTTC. Amino acid sequence: CASSETGPYGYTF. The full variable domain, rest sourced from reference TRBV7-2 and TRBJ1-2, is GAGVSQSPSNKVTEKGKDVELRCDPISGHTALYWYRQSLGQGLEFLIYFQGNSAPDKSGLPSDRFSAERTGGSVSTLTIQRTQQEDSAVYLCASSETGPYGYTFGSGTRLTVV.

The rearrangement links TRBV5-5 to TRBJ2-5; 14 nucleotides match TRBD2. With V trimmed by 2 bases and J by 4 bases, 7 bases remained unmatched. Germline V CDR1 and CDR2: SGHKS, YYEKEE (reference sequence). The CDR3 spans 17 residues. CDR3 DNA: TGTGCCAGCAGCTTCCACGGGACTAGCGGGAGTCGAGAGACCCAGTACTTC. Translation: CASSFHGTSGSRETQYF.

The rearrangement joins TRBV5-1 to TRBJ2-3; D is undetermined. The CDR3 spans 12 residues. The V and J ends lost 7 bases and 0 bases respectively, with 6 bases between them. Germline-derived CDR1 and CDR2 are SGHRS and YFSETQ. The CDR3 DNA sequence: TGCGCCAGCGCTATGAGCACAGATACGCAGTATTTT. This codes for CASAMSTDTQYF.

The chain couples TRBV6-4 to TRBJ2-1; 8 bases align to TRBD2. CDR3 length: 19 amino acids. The V and J ends lost 4 bases and 6 bases, in that order; junction bases with no gene match: 20. CDR1 is MRHNA and CDR2 is SNTAGT in the germline V gene. CDR3: CASSARGRLAGGSSNEQFF. The CDR3, as DNA: TGTGCCAGCAGTGCCCGAGGAAGGCTAGCGGGTGGGTCCAGCAATGAGCAGTTCTTC.

The table lists this clonotype with a few counts. The chain has TRBV11-2 and TRBJ2-7; D is unclear. Germline-derived CDR1 and CDR2 are SGHAT and FQNNGV. Trimming stripped 5 bases from V and 5 bases from J, with 25 bases between. CDR3 length equals 17 residues. This CDR3 is CASSHGFPDNTPDEQYF. As DNA, the CDR3 is TGTGCCAGCAGCCACGGATTCCCCGACAATACTCCGGACGAGCAGTACTTC.

In its sample, this clonotype ranks as medium-sized. The chain has TRBV12-3 or TRBV12-4 and TRBJ2-3; D is tentatively TRBD1 or TRBD2 (5 bases each). This CDR3 contains 16 residues. Trimming cost V 6 bases and J 3 bases, with 19 bases left between them. The CDR3 spells CASSPGLSVVTDTQYF. CDR3 sequence (DNA): TGTGCCAGCAGCCCGGGGCTGAGCGTTGTGACAGATACGCAGTATTTT.

The V and J genes are TRBV4-3 and TRBJ1-1; a possible D gene is TRBD1 (5 bases). The germline V gene has CDR1 LGHNA and CDR2 YSLEER. The CDR3 runs to 15 residues. V was trimmed by 1 base and J by 1 base, leaving 10 bases between them. Here the CDR3 DNA reads TGCGCCAGCAGCCAAGGGGGACGGAAGAACACTGAAGCTTTCTTT. Protein product: CASSQGGRKNTEAFF.